The 22 T cell receptor beta chains below all came from one sample that was sequenced in a study of PD-L1 blockade in urothelial cancer. TCRdb's table, derived via immunoSEQ multiplex PCR, lists solely in-frame clones and lacks some. This sample has about 76,000 clones, with approximately 90% found just once. The time point here: peripheral blood 6 weeks after treatment start. The sequences come from PBMCs, collected around atezolizumab (anti-PD-L1) treatment. The source of these receptors is a woman over 75 with urothelial cancer.

The chain employs TRBV10-3 and TRBJ1-2; D not resolved. V was cut by 2 bases and J by 8 bases, with 12 bases left in between. CDR1 and CDR2 from the germline V gene are ENHRY and SYGVKD. The CDR3 totals 13 residues. DNA for the CDR3: TGTGCCATCAGTGAGGGGCGCATGGAAGGCTACACCTTC. Translation gives CAISEGRMEGYTF.

V gene TRBV11-2 combines with J gene TRBJ1-1; 7 bases align to TRBD1. The CDR3 length is 14 residues. Trimming cost V 4 bases and J 8 bases; bases outside gene matches: 10. CDR1 and CDR2 (germline): SGHAT, FQNNGV. CDR3 coding DNA: TGTGCCAGCAGCTCACCCAACAGGGGTCTCGAAGCTTTCTTT. Its translation is CASSSPNRGLEAFF.

The chain links TRBV30 to TRBJ1-4; 12 nucleotides agree with TRBD1. Germline CDR1 and CDR2: GTSNPN and SVGIG (reference sequence). V was pared by 6 bases and J by 7 bases, with 6 bases of the junction left unmatched. This CDR3 contains 14 residues. CDR3 in DNA: TGTGCCTGCCCATCGGGACAGGGGGCTGAAAAACTGTTTTTT. Translation gives CACPSGQGAEKLFF. The whole variable domain, remainder taken from reference TRBV30 and TRBJ1-4, is SQTIHQWPATLVQPVGSPLSLECTVEGTSNPNLYWYRQAAGRGLQLLFYSVGIGQISSEVPQNLSASRPQDRQFILSSKKLLLSDSGFYLCACPSGQGAEKLFFGSGTQLSVL.

The CDR3 loop reads CASSPGTGPETQYF. The CDR3, as DNA: TGTGCCAGCAGCCCTGGGACAGGGCCTGAGACCCAGTACTTC. The chain links TRBV11-2 to TRBJ2-5, with 9 positions matching TRBD1. This CDR3 contains 14 residues. Germline V lookup: CDR1 SGHAT, CDR2 FQNNGV. The V gene end was trimmed by 5 bases and the J gene end by 5 bases; junction bases not matched to a gene: 6.

The chain joins TRBV6-6 to TRBJ1-4, with D hard to call. With 6 bases removed from V and 8 bases from J, the gap between germline ends came to 10 bases. Germline V gene sequence: CDR1 MNHNY, CDR2 SVGAGI (reference sequence). The CDR3 length is 12 residues. The DNA of the CDR3 is TGTGCCAGCAGCCCCCACTGGGAAAAACTGTTTTTT. This sequence encodes CASSPHWEKLFF.

The J gene is TRBJ1-4, the V gene TRBV27; D is ambiguous. Germline V lookup: CDR1 MNHEY, CDR2 SMNVEV (reference sequence). The CDR3 spans 13 residues. The V gene lost 7 bases and the J gene lost 2 bases, with 8 bases spanning the gap. CDR3 nucleotide sequence: TGTGCCAGCACCTTTCGGACTAATGAAAAACTGTTTTTT. Amino acids: CASTFRTNEKLFF. Full variable domain (rest looked up from reference TRBV27 and TRBJ1-4): EAQVTQNPRYLITVTGKKLTVTCSQNMNHEYMSWYRQDPGLGLRQIYYSMNVEVTDKGDVPEGYKVSRKEKRNFPLILESPSPNQTSLYFCASTFRTNEKLFFGSGTQLSVL.

The genes are TRBV2 and TRBJ1-1, with D tentatively TRBD1 (5 bases). Trimming cost V 7 bases and J 4 bases, with 16 bases left between them. The CDR3 extends over 14 amino acids. Germline CDR1 and CDR2: SNHLY and FYNNEI. As DNA, the CDR3 is TGTGCCAGCAAAGAGCAGGGCCCGGGCACTGAAGCTTTCTTT. It codes for CASKEQGPGTEAFF.

The chain links TRBV6-1 to TRBJ1-1; TRBD1 agrees at 8 bases. V was pared by 6 bases and J by 10 bases, with 7 bases of the junction left unmatched. CDR1 and CDR2 from the germline V gene are MNHNS and SASEGT. CDR3 length: 12 amino acids. The CDR3 spells CASRDRAMRAFF. Here the CDR3 DNA reads TGTGCCAGCAGGGACAGGGCCATGCGAGCTTTCTTT.

CDR3 in DNA: TGTGCCAGCAGCCATGGGACAGGGCGATACGAGCAGTACTTC. This codes for CASSHGTGRYEQYF. J is TRBJ2-7 and V is TRBV5-5; TRBD1 matches 9 bases. V was clipped by 4 bases and J by 4 bases; unmatched bases: 6. The germline CDR1 and CDR2 sequences are SGHKS and YYEKEE (reference sequence). This CDR3 contains 14 residues.

V and J are TRBV18 and TRBJ2-7, with 9 bases that match TRBD1. The V segment lost 3 bases and the J segment 5 bases; nucleotides outside the gene matches: 8. The CDR3 length is 15 residues. Germline V lookup: CDR1 KGHSH, CDR2 LQKENI. The CDR3, as DNA: TGTGCCAGCTCACCTGGACAGGGGCCTGGAGACGAGCAGTACTTC. Encoded protein: CASSPGQGPGDEQYF.

The V call is TRBV2, the J call TRBJ2-1, with TRBD2 matching over 9 bases. The CDR3 is 16 amino acids. The V segment lost 7 bases and the J segment 8 bases; nucleotides outside the gene matches: 15. Germline CDR1 SNHLY, CDR2 FYNNEI. The CDR3 spells CASTYRLAARGDEQFF. The CDR3 region has the DNA TGTGCCAGCACATACCGACTAGCGGCCAGAGGGGATGAGCAGTTCTTC.

The chain carries TRBV29-1 and TRBJ2-6; 8 positions agree with TRBD1. The CDR3 runs 16 residues. The V gene's germline CDR1 is SQVTM and CDR2 ANQGSEA. Trimming removed 5 bases from V and 4 bases from J; junction bases left unmatched: 10. The CDR3 is CSVNPGTGPGANVLTF. The DNA of the CDR3 is TGCAGCGTTAATCCCGGGACAGGTCCCGGGGCCAACGTCCTGACTTTC.

This chain joins TRBV5-4 and TRBJ2-3; 8 bases are shared with TRBD1. CDR1 and CDR2 (germline): SGHNT, YYREEE (reference sequence). V was clipped by 4 bases and J by 6 bases; unmatched bases: 7. CDR3 length equals 14 residues. For the CDR3, the DNA is TGTGCCAGCAGCCTGACAGGGGACATCGATACGCAGTATTTT. Residues: CASSLTGDIDTQYF.

This chain links TRBV9 with TRBJ1-3; D gene unclear. CDR1 is SGDLS, CDR2 YYNGEE, per germline. The ends were cut back, 0 bases at V and 3 bases at J, with 13 bases in the middle. The CDR3 spans 16 residues. CDR3 sequence (DNA): TGTGCCAGCAGCGTAGCGACCGGGATAGGTGGAAACACCATATATTTT. Protein: CASSVATGIGGNTIYF.

The J gene is TRBJ2-4, the V gene TRBV20-1; 10 bases match TRBD2. The CDR3 has 11 residues. The trim removed 7 bases at V and 13 bases at J, leaving 7 bases unmatched. Per germline, CDR1 DFQATT and CDR2 SNEGSKA (reference sequence). For the CDR3, the DNA is TGCAGTGGCAGCGGGAGGGAATCACAGTACTTC. Translating gives CSGSGRESQYF.

This clone has just one count. This rearrangement joins TRBV2 to TRBJ2-7; 7 bases are shared with TRBD1. The CDR3 has 14 amino acids. The J segment lost 0 bases and the V segment lost 1 base, leaving 0 bases of the junction unmatched. Germline V lookup: CDR1 SNHLY, CDR2 FYNNEI. The DNA for the CDR3 is TGTGCCAGCAGTGAAGGGACAGGCTCCTACGAGCAGTACTTC. This sequence encodes CASSEGTGSYEQYF. The full variable domain, its missing parts supplied by reference TRBV2 and TRBJ2-7, is EPEVTQTPSHQVTQMGQEVILRCVPISNHLYFYWYRQILGQKVEFLVSFYNNEISEKSEIFDDQFSVERPDGSNFTLKIRSTKLEDSAMYFCASSEGTGSYEQYFGPGTRLTVT.

This chain joins TRBV28 and TRBJ2-1; 9 bases are a match to TRBD2. This CDR3 is 16 amino acids long. Losses at the gene ends were 5 bases for V and 5 bases for J; bases not matched to a gene: 10. Germline V gives CDR1 MDHEN, CDR2 SYDVKM. The chain's CDR3 is CASSSPGLAPNNEQFF. The CDR3 DNA sequence: TGTGCCAGCAGTAGCCCGGGACTAGCTCCCAACAATGAGCAGTTCTTC.

V and J are TRBV5-4 and TRBJ2-1, with D unresolved. CDR3 length: 16 amino acids. Germline-derived CDR1 and CDR2 are SGHNT and YYREEE (reference sequence). V was pared by 4 bases and J by 1 base, with 15 bases between. Written as DNA, the CDR3 is TGTGCCAGCAGCCCGGTCGGAGCTTCTTCCTACAATGAGCAGTTCTTC. Translating gives CASSPVGASSYNEQFF. The full variable domain, completed using reference TRBV5-4 and TRBJ2-1, is ETGVTQSPTHLIKTRGQQVTLRCSSQSGHNTVSWYQQALGQGPQFIFQYYREEENGRGNFPPRFSGLQFPNYSSELNVNALELDDSALYLCASSPVGASSYNEQFFGPGTRLTVL.

This chain uses TRBV11-3 with TRBJ2-1, with 11 bases matching TRBD2. The CDR3 runs to 16 residues. The germline gives CDR1 SGHNT, CDR2 YENEEA. V shed 6 bases and J 0 bases; nucleotides not matched to a gene: 4. CDR3 in amino acids: CASSLSGRASYNEQFF. The CDR3 DNA follows: TGTGCCAGCAGTCTTAGCGGGAGGGCCTCCTACAATGAGCAGTTCTTC.

V and J are TRBV7-3 and TRBJ2-2, with D possibly TRBD1 on 5 matching bases. Looked up from germline, CDR1 is SGHTA and CDR2 is FQGTGA. Trimming removed 2 bases at V and 1 base at J, with 5 bases between. The CDR3 covers 14 residues. CDR3 region: CASSLQGNTGELFF. The CDR3 nucleotides are TGTGCCAGCAGCTTACAGGGGAACACCGGGGAGCTGTTTTTT.

This clone is a singleton in its sample. The genes are TRBV19 and TRBJ1-1; possible D gene TRBD1, 5 bases. V gave up 3 bases and J gave up 3 bases, with 11 bases separating them. Germline V lookup: CDR1 LNHDA, CDR2 SQIVND (reference sequence). The CDR3 has 14 amino acids. CDR3 coding DNA: TGTGCCAGTAGTATTCTTAGGGGCCACACTGAAGCTTTCTTT. Protein sequence: CASSILRGHTEAFF.

CDR3 sequence reads: CASRPQGAQETQYF. CDR3 sequence (DNA): TGTGCCAGCAGACCCCAGGGGGCTCAAGAGACCCAGTACTTC. The gene calls are TRBV6-5 and TRBJ2-5, with 8 bases lining up with TRBD1. Losses at the gene ends were 6 bases for V and 2 bases for J; bases not matched to a gene: 5. This CDR3 is 14 amino acids long. Germline V gene lookup returns CDR1 MNHEY and CDR2 SVGAGI.